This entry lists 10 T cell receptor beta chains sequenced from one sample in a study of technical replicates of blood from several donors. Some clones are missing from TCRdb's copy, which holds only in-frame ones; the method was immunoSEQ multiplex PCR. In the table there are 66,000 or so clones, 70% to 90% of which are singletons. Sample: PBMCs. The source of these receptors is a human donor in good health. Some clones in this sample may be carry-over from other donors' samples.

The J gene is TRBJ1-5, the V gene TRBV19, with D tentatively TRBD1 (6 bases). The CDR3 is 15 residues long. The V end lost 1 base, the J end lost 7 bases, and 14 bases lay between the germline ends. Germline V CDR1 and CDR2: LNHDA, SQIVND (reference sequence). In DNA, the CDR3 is TGTGCCAGTAGTATAGGGGGAGGGGGGGGCCAGCCCCAGCATTTT. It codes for CASSIGGGGGQPQHF.

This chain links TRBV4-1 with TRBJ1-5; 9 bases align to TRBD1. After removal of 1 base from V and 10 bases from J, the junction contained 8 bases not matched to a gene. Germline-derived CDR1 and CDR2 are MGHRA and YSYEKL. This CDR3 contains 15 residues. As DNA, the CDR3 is TGCGCCAGCAGCCAAGCGGGACAGGGTAATCGACCCCAGCATTTT. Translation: CASSQAGQGNRPQHF.

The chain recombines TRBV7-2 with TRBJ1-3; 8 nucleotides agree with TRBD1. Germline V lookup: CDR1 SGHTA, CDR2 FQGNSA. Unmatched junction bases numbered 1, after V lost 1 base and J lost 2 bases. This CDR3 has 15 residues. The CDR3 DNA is TGTGCCAGCAGCTTAGTACAGGGGGCTGGAAACACCATATATTTT. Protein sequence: CASSLVQGAGNTIYF.

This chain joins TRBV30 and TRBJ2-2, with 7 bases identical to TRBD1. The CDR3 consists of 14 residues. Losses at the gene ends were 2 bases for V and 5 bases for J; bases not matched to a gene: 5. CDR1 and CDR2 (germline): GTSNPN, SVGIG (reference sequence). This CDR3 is CAWSPQGQTGELFF. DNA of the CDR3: TGTGCCTGGAGTCCACAGGGACAGACCGGGGAGCTGTTTTTT.

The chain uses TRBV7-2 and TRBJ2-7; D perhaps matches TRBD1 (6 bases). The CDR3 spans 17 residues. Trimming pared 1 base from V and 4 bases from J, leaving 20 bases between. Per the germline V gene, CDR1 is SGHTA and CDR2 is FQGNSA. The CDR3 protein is CASSLVGRGATQYEQYF. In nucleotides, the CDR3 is TGTGCCAGCAGCTTAGTCGGCAGGGGCGCGACACAGTACGAGCAGTACTTC.

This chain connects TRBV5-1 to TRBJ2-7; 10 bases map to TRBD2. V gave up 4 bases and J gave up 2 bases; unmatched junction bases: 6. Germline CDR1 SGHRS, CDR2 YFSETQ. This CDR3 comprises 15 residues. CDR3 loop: CASSTIAGGPYEQYF. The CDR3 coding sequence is TGCGCCAGCAGCACCATAGCGGGGGGCCCCTACGAGCAGTACTTC.

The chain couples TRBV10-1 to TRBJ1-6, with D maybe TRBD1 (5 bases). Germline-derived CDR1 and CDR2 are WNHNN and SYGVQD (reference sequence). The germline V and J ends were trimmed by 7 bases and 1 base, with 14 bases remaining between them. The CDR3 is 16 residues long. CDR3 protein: CASKESGVSYNSPLHF. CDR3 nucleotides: TGCGCCAGCAAGGAATCGGGGGTGTCCTATAATTCACCCCTCCACTTT.

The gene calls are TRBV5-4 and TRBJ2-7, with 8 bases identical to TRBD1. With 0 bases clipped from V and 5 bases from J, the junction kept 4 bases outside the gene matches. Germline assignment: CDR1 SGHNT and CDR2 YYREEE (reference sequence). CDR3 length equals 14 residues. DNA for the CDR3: TGTGCCAGCAGCTTGGGGACAGGGCGAGACGAGCAGTACTTC. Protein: CASSLGTGRDEQYF.

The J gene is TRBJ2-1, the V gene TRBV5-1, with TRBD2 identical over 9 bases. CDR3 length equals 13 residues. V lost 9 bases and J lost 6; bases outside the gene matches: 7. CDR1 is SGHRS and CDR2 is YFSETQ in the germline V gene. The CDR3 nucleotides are TGCGCCACCGCGGGAGGGCCAAGCAATGAGCAGTTCTTC. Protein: CATAGGPSNEQFF. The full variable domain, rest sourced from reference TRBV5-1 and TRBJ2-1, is KAGVTQTPRYLIKTRGQQVTLSCSPISGHRSVSWYQQTPGQGLQFLFEYFSETQRNKGNFPGRFSGRQFSNSRSEMNVSTLELGDSALYLCATAGGPSNEQFFGPGTRLTVL.

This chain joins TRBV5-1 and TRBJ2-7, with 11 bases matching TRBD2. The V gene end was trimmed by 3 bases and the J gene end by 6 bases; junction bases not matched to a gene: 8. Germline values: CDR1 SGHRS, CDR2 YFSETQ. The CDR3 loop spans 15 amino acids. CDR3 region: CASSYTSGGPLEQYF. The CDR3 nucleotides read TGCGCCAGCAGCTATACTAGCGGGGGCCCTCTCGAGCAGTACTTC.